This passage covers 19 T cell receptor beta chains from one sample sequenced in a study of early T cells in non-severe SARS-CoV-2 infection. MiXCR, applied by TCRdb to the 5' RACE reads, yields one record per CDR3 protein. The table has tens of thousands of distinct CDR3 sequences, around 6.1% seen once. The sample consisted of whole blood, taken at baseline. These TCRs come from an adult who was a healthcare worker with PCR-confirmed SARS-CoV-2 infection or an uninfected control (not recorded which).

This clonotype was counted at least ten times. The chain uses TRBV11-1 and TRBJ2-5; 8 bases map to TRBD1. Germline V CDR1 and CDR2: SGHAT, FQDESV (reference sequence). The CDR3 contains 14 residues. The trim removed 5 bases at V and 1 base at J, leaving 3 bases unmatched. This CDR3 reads CASSRDRGQETQYF. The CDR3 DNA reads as TGTGCCAGCAGCCGAGACAGGGGCCAAGAGACCCAGTACTTC.

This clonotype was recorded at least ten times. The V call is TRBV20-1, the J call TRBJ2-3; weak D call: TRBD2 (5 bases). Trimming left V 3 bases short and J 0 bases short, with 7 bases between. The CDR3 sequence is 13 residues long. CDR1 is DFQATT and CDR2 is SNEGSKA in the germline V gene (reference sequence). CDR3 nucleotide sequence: TGCAGTGCTAGGAGGACTAGCACAGATACGCAGTATTTT. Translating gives CSARRTSTDTQYF.

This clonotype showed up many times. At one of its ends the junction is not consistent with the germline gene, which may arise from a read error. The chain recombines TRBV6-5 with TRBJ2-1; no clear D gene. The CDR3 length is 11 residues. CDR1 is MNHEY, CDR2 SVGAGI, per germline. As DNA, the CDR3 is TGTGCCAGCAGTACCTACGATGAGCAGTTCTTC. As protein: CASSTYDEQFF.

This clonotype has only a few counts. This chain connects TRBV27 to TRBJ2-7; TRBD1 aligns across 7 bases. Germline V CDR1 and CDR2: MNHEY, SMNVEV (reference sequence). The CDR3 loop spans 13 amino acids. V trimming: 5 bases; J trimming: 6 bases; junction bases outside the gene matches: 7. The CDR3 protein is CASSGTALGEQYF. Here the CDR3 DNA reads TGTGCCAGCAGTGGGACAGCCCTGGGCGAGCAGTACTTC.

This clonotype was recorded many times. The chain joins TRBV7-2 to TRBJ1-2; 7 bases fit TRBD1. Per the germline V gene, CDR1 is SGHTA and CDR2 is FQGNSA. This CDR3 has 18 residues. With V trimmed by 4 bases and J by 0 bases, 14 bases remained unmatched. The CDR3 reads CASSSAGGRGGANYGYTF. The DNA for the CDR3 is TGTGCCAGCAGCTCCGCCGGAGGCAGGGGGGGAGCTAACTATGGCTACACCTTC.

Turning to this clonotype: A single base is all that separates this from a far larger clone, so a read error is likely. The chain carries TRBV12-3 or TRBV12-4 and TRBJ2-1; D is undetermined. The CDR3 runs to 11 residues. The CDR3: CASSEYNEQLF. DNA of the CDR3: TGTGCCAGCAGCGAATACAATGAGCAGCTCTTC.

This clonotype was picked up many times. CDR3 protein: CASSLGTGLAKNIQYF. In DNA form, the CDR3 reads TGCGCCAGCAGCTTAGGGACAGGGCTAGCCAAAAACATTCAGTACTTC. This chain links TRBV5-1 with TRBJ2-4; TRBD1 matches at 9 bases. The CDR3 spans 16 residues. CDR1 SGHRS and CDR2 YFSETQ come from the germline V gene. V lost 2 bases and J lost 0; bases outside the gene matches: 3.

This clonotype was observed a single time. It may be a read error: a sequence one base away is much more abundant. The CDR3 DNA follows: TGTGCCTGTTTTGGACAGGGGAGAGATTCACCCCTCCACTTT. This translates into CACFGQGRDSPLHF. The rearrangement joins TRBV6-1 to TRBJ1-6, with 9 bases identical to TRBD1. The CDR3 loop spans 14 amino acids. The V segment lost 11 bases and the J segment 8 bases; nucleotides outside the gene matches: 10. Germline CDR1 reads MNHNS; CDR2 reads SASEGT.

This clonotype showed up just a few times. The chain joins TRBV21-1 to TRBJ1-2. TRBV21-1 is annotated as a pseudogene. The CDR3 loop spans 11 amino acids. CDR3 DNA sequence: TGTGCCAGCAGCAACAACTATGGCTACACCTTC. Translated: CASSNNYGYTF.

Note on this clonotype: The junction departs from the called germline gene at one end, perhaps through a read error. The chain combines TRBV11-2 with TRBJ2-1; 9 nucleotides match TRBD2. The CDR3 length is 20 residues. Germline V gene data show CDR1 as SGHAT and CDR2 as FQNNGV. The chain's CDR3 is CVSSLGGLAGFSSSYNEQFF. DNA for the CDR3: TGTGTCAGCAGCTTAGGAGGTCTAGCGGGATTTTCCAGCTCCTACAATGAGCAGTTCTTC.

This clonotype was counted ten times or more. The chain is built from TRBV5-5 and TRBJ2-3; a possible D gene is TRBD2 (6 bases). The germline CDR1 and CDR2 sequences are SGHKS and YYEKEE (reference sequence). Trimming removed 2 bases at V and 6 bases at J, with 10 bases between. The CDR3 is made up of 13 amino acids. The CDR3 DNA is TGTGCCAGCAGCTTCCGGGACTGGGATACGCAGTATTTT. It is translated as CASSFRDWDTQYF.

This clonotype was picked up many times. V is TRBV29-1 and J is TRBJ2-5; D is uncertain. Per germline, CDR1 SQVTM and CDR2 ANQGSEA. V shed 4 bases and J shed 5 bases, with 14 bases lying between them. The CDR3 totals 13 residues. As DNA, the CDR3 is TGCAGCGTTGTTGGCAAGGCCGGCGAGACCCAGTACTTC. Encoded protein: CSVVGKAGETQYF.

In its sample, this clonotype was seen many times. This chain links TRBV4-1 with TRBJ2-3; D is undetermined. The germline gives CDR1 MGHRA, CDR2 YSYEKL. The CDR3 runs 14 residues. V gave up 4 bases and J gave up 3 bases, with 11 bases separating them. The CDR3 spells CASSRGVVTDTQYF. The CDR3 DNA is TGCGCCAGCAGCCGAGGTGTTGTTACAGATACGCAGTATTTT.

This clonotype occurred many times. DNA for the CDR3: TGTGCCAGCAGCCTTGACAGGGGCGGCTACACCTTC. Translation gives CASSLDRGGYTF. The J gene is TRBJ1-2, the V gene TRBV3-1, with 8 bases identical to TRBD1. The CDR3 has 12 residues. V was clipped by 4 bases and J by 8 bases; unmatched bases: 3. Germline CDR1 is LGHDT and CDR2 is YNNKEL (reference sequence).

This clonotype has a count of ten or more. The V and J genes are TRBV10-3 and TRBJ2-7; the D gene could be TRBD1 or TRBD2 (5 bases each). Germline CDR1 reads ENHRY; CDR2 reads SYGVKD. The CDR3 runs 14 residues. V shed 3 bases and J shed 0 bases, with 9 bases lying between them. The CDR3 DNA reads TGTGCCATCAGTGACGCAGGGAGCTCCTACGAGCAGTACTTC. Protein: CAISDAGSSYEQYF.

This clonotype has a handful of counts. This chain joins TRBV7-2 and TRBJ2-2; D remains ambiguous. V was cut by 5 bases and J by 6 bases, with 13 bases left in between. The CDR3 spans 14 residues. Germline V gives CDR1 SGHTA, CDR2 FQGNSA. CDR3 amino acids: CASSLKWVSGELFF. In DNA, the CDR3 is TGTGCCAGCAGCCTGAAGTGGGTGTCCGGGGAGCTGTTTTTT.

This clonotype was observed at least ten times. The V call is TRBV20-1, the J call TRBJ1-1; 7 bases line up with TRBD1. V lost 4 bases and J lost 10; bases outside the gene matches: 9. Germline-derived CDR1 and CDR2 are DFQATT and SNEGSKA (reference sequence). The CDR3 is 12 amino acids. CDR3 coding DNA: TGCAGTGCTAAACCGACAGGGCACGGAGCTTTCTTT. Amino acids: CSAKPTGHGAFF.

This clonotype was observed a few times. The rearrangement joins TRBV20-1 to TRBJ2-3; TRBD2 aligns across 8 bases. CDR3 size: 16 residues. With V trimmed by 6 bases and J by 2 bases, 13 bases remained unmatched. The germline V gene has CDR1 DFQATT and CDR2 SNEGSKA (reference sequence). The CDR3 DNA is TGCAGTGCAACGCCGGGACTAGAGGATTTCACAGATACGCAGTATTTT. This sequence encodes CSATPGLEDFTDTQYF.

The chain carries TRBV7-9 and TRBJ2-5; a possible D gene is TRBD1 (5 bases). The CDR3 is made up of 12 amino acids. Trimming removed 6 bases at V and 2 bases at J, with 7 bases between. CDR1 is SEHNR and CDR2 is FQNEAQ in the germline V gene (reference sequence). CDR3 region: CASRGPQETQYF. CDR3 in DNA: TGTGCCAGCAGGGGGCCGCAAGAGACCCAGTACTTC.